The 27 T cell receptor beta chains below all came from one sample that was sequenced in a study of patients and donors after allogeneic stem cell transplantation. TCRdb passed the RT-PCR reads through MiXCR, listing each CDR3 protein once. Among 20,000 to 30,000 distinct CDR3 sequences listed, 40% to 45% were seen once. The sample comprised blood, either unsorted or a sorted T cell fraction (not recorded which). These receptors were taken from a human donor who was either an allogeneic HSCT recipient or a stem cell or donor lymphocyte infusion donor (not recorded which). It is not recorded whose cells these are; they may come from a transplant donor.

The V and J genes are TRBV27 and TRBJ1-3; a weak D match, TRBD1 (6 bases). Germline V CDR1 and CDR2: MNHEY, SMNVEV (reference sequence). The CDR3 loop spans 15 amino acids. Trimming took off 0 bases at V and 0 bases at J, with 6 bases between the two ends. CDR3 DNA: TGTGCCAGCAGTTTATCGGGGGCCTCTGGAAACACCATATATTTT. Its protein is CASSLSGASGNTIYF.

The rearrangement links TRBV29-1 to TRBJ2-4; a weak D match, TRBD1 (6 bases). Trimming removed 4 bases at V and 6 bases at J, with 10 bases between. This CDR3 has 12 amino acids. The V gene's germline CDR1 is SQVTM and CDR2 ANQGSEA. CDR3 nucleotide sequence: TGCAGCGTTGCAGGGGTAGGAAACATTCAGTACTTC. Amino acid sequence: CSVAGVGNIQYF.

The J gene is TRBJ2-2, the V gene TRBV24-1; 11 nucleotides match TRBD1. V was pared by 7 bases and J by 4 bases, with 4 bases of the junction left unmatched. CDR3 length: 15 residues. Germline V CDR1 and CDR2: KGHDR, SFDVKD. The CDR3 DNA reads TGTGCCACCAGCCCCGGGACAGGGGGCACCGGGGAGCTGTTTTTT. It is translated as CATSPGTGGTGELFF.

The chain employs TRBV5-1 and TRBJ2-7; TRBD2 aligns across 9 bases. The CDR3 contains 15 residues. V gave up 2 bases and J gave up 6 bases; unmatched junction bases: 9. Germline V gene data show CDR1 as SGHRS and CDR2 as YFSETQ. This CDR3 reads CASSFGPSGITEQYF. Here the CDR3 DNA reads TGCGCCAGCAGCTTTGGGCCTAGCGGGATAACCGAGCAGTACTTC.

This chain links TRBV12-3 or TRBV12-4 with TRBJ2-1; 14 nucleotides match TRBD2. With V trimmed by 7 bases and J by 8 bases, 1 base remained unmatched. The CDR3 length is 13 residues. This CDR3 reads CASKGLAGDEQFF. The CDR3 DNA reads TGTGCCAGCAAGGGACTAGCGGGAGATGAGCAGTTCTTC.

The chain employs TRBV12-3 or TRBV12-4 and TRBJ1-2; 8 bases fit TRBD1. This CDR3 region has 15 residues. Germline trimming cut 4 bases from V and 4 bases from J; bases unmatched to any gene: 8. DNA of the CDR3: TGTGCCAGCAGTTCCCGGACAGGGAGCAGCTATGGCTACACCTTC. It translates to CASSSRTGSSYGYTF.

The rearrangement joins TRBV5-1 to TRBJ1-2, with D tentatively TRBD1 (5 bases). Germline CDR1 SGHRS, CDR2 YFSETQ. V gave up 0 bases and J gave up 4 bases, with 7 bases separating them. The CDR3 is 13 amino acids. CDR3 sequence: CASSLVDSYGYTF. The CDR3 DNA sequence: TGCGCCAGCAGCTTGGTCGACAGCTATGGCTACACCTTC. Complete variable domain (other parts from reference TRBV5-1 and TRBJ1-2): KAGVTQTPRYLIKTRGQQVTLSCSPISGHRSVSWYQQTPGQGLQFLFEYFSETQRNKGNFPGRFSGRQFSNSRSEMNVSTLELGDSALYLCASSLVDSYGYTFGSGTRLTVV.

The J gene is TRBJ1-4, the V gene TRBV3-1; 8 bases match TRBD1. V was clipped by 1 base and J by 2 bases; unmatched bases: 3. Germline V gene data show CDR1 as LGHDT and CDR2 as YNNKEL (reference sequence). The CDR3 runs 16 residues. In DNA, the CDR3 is TGTGCCAGCAGCCAAGCAGGGGGCGGTACTAATGAAAAACTGTTTTTT. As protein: CASSQAGGGTNEKLFF.

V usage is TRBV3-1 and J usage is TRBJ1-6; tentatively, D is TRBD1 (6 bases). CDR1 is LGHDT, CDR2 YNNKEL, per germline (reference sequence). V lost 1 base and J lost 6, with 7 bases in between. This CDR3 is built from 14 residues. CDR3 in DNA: TGTGCCAGCAGCCAAGGCAGGGGTAATTCACCCCTCCACTTT. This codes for CASSQGRGNSPLHF.

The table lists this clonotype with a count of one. CDR3 nucleotides: TGTGCCAGCAGTTTTTGGGGGCTTAGAGAGACCCAGTACTTC. The encoded protein is CASSFWGLRETQYF. The V gene is TRBV12-3 or TRBV12-4, the J gene TRBJ2-5; TRBD1 is a possible D gene (6 bases). The CDR3 has 14 residues. Deletions cut 3 bases from V and 4 bases from J, with 12 bases between.

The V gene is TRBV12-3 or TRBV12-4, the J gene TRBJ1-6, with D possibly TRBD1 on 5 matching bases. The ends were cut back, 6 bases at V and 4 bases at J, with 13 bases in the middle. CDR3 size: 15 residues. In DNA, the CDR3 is TGTGCCAGCAGAGAGCGGGACTCATATAATTCACCCCTCCACTTT. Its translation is CASRERDSYNSPLHF.

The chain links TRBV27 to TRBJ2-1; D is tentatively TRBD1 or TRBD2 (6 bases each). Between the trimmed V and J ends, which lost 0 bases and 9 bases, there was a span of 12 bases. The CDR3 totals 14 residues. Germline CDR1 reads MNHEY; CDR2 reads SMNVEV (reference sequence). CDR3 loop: CASSLSGGLGEQFF. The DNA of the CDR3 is TGTGCCAGCAGTTTATCGGGGGGCCTCGGTGAGCAGTTCTTC.

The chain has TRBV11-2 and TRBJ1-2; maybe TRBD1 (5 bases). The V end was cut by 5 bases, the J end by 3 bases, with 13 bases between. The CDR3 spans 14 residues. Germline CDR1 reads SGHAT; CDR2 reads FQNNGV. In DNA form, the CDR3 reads TGTGCCAGCAGCATAAGAGGGACGGACTATGGCTACACCTTC. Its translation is CASSIRGTDYGYTF. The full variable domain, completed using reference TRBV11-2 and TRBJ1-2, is EAGVAQSPRYKIIEKRQSVAFWCNPISGHATLYWYQQILGQGPKLLIQFQNNGVVDDSQLPKDRFSAERLKGVDSTLKIQPAKLEDSAVYLCASSIRGTDYGYTFGSGTRLTVV.

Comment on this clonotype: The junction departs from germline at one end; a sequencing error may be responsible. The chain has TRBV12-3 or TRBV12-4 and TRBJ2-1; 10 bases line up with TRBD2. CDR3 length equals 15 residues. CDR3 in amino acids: CASSIAGGMGNEQFF. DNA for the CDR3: TGTGCCAGCAGTATAGCGGGAGGAATGGGGAATGAGCAGTTCTTC.

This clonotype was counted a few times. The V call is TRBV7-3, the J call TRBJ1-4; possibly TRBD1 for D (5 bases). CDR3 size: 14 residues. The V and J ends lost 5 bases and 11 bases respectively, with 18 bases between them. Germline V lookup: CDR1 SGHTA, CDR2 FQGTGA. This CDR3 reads CASSPDSRSEKLFF. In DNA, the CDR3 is TGTGCCAGCAGCCCTGACAGCAGGTCGGAGAAACTGTTTTTT.

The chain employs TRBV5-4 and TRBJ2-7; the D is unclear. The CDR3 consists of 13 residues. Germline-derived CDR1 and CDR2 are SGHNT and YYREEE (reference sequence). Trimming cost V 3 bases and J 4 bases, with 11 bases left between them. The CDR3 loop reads CASSSTNGYEQYF. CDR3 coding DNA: TGTGCCAGCAGCTCTACAAATGGGTACGAGCAGTACTTC.

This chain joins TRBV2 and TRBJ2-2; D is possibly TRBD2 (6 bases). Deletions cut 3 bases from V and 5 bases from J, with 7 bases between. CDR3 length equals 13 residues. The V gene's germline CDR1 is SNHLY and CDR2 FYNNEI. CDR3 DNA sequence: TGTGCCAGCAGTGATCGGGGGACCGGGGAGCTGTTTTTT. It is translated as CASSDRGTGELFF.

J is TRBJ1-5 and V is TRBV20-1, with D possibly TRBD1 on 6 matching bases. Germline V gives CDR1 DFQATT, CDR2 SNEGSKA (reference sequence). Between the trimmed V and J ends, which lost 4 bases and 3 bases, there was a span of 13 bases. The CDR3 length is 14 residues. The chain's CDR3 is CSATGTSLNQPQHF. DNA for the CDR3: TGCAGTGCTACCGGGACATCGCTCAATCAGCCCCAGCATTTT.

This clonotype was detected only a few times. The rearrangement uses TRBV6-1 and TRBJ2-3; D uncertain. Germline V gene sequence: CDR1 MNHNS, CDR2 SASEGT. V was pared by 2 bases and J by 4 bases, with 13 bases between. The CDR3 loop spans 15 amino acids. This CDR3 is CASSESSVLADTQYF. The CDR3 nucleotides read TGTGCCAGCAGTGAATCGTCGGTCCTTGCAGATACGCAGTATTTT.

CDR3 loop: CASSPLGGAEQYF. The CDR3 nucleotides are TGTGCCAGCAGCCCCCTCGGGGGAGCCGAGCAGTACTTC. This chain links TRBV5-6 with TRBJ2-7; weak D call: TRBD2 (6 bases). In germline, CDR1 is SGHDT, CDR2 YYEEEE. V gave up 4 bases and J gave up 6 bases, with 14 bases separating them. This CDR3 region has 13 residues.

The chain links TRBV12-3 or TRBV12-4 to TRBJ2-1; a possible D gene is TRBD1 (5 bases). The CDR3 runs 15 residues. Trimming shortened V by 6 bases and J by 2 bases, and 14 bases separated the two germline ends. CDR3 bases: TGTGCCAGCAGCGTGCTTAGGGGCCCCTACAATGAGCAGTTCTTC. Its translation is CASSVLRGPYNEQFF.

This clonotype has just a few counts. The DNA of the CDR3 is TGTGCCAGCTCACCAGTCCCGGGACAGGGGGCATCCTATAATTCACCCCTCCACTTT. It codes for CASSPVPGQGASYNSPLHF. The chain couples TRBV18 to TRBJ1-6, with 12 bases matching TRBD1. The CDR3 sequence is 19 residues long. The junction had 6 bases not matched to a gene; V was cut back by 2 bases and J by 1 base. Germline V gene sequence: CDR1 KGHSH, CDR2 LQKENI.

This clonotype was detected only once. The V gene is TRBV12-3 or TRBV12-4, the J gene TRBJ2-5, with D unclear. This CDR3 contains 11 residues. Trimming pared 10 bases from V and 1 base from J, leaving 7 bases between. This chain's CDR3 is CATSLQETQYF. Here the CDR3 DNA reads TGTGCCACGAGCCTCCAAGAGACCCAGTACTTC.

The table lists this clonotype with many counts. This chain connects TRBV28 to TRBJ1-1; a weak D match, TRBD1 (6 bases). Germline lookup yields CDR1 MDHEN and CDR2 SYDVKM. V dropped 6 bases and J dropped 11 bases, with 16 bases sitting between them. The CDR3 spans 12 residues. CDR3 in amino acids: CASRPTGLKAFF. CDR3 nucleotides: TGTGCCAGCAGACCCACAGGGTTGAAGGCTTTCTTT.

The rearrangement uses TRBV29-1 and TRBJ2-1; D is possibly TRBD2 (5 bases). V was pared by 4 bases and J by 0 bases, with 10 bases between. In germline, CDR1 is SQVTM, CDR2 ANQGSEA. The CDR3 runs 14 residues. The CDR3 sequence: CSVVPSSSYNEQFF. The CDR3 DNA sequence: TGCAGCGTTGTTCCTAGCAGCTCCTACAATGAGCAGTTCTTC.

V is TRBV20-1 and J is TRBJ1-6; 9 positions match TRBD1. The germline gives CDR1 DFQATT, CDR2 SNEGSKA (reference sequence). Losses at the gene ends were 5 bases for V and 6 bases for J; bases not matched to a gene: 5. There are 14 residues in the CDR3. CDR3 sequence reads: CSAADRGSNSPLHF. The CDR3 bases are TGCAGTGCTGCGGACAGGGGCTCTAATTCACCCCTCCACTTT.

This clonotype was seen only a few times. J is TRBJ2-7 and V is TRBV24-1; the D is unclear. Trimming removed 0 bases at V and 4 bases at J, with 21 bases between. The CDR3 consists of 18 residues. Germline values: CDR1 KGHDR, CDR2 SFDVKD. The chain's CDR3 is CATSDLVQNSTLQYEQYF. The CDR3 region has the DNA TGTGCCACCAGTGATTTGGTCCAGAACTCGACCCTGCAATACGAGCAGTACTTC.